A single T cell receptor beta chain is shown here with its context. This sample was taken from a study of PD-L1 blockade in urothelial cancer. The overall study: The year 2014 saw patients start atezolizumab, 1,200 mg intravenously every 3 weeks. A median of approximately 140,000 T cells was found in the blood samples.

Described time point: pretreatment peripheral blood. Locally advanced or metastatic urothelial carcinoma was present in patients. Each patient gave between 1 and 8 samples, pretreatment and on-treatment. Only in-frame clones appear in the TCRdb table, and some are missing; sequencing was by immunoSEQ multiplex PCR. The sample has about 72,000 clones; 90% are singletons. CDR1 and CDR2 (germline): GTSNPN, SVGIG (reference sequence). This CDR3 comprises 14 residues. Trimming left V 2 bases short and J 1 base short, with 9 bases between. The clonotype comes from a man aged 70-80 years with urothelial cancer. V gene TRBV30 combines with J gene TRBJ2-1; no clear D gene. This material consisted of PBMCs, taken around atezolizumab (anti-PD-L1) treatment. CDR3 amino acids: CAWSRLVSYNEQFF. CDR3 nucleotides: TGTGCCTGGAGTAGGCTAGTTTCCTACAATGAGCAGTTCTTC.